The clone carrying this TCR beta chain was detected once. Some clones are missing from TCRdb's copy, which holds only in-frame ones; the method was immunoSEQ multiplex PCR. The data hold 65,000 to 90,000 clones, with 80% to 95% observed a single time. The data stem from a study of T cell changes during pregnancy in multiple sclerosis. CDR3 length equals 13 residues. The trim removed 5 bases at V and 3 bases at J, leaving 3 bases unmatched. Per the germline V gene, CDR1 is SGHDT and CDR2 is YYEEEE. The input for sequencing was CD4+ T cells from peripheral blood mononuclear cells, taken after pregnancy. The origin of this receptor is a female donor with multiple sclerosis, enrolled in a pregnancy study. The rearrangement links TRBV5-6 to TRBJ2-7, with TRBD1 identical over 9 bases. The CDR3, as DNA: TGTGCCAGCAGTGGGACAGGGAGCTACGAGCAGTACTTC. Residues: CASSGTGSYEQYF.